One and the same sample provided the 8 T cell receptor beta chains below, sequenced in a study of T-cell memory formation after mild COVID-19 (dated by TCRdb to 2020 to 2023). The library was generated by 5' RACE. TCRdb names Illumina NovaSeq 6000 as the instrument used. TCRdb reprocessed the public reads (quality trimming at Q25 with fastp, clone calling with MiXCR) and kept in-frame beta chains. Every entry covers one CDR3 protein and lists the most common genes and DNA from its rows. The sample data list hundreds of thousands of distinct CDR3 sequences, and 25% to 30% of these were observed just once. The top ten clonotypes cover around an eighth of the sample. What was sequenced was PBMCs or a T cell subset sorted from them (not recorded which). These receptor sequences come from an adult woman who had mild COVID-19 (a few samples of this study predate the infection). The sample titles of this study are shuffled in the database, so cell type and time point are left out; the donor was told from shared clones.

CDR3 sequence: CASTGSVGEQFF. In DNA form, the CDR3 reads TGTGCCAGCACCGGATCTGTCGGTGAGCAGTTCTTC. This chain joins TRBV12-3 or TRBV12-4 and TRBJ2-1, with D uncertain. Trimming pared 7 bases from V and 9 bases from J, leaving 13 bases between. The CDR3 totals 12 residues.

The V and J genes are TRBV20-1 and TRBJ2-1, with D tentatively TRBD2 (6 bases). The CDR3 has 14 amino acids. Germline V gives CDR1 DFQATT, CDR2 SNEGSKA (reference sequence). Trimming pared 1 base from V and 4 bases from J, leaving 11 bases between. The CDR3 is CSARVGTSYNEQFF. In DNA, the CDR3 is TGCAGTGCTAGAGTAGGGACTTCTTACAATGAGCAGTTCTTC.

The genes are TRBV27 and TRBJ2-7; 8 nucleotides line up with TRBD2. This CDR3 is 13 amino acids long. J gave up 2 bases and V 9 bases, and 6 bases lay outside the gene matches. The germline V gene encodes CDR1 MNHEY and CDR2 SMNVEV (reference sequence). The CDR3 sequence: CASKGTSTYEQYF. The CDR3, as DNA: TGTGCCAGTAAAGGGACTAGTACCTACGAGCAGTACTTC.

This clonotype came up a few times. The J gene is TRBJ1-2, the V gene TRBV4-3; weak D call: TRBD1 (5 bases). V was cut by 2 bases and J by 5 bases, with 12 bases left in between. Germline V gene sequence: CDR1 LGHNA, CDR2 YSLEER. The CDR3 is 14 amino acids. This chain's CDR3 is CASSQRGLEYGYTF. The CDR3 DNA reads TGCGCCAGCAGCCAACGGGGGTTGGAGTATGGCTACACCTTC.

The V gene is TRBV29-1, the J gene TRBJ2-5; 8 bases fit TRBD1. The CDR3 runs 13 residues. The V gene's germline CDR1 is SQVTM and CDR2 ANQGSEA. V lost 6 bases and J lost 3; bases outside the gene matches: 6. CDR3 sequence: CSVSKQGEETQYF. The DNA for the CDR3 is TGCAGCGTGAGTAAACAGGGGGAAGAGACCCAGTACTTC.

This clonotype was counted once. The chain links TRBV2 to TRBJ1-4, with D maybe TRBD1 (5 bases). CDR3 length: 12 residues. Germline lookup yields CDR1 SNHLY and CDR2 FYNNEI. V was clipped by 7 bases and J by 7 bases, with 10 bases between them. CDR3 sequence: CASNRRGEKLFF. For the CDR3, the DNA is TGTGCCAGCAACAGGAGAGGTGAAAAACTGTTTTTT.

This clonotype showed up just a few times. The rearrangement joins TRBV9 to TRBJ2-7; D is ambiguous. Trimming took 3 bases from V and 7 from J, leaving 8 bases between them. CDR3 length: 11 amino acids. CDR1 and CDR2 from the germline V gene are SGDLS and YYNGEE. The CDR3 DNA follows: TGTGCCAGCAGCGACGGGTGGGAGCAGTACTTC. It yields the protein CASSDGWEQYF.

CDR3 in amino acids: CASSLDSGSPFYNEQFF. DNA for the CDR3: TGCGCCAGCAGCTTGGATAGCGGGAGTCCTTTTTACAATGAGCAGTTCTTC. The rearrangement uses TRBV5-1 and TRBJ2-1; 9 nucleotides align to TRBD2. The germline gives CDR1 SGHRS, CDR2 YFSETQ. The CDR3 is 17 amino acids. V was pared by 0 bases and J by 4 bases, with 8 bases of the junction left unmatched.